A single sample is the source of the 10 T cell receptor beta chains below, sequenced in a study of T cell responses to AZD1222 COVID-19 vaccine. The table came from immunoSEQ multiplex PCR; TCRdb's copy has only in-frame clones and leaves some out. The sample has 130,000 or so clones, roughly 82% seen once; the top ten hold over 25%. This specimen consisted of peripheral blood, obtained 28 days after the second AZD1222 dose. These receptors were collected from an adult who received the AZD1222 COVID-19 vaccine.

The CDR3 region has the DNA TGTGCCAGCAGTAGTGGACCCAACCCCTACAATGAGCAGTTCTTC. Translation: CASSSGPNPYNEQFF. The chain combines TRBV5-5 with TRBJ2-1; D call uncertain. Germline values: CDR1 SGHKS, CDR2 YYEKEE (reference sequence). V lost 5 bases to trimming and J lost 2 bases, with 14 bases between them. The CDR3 runs to 15 residues.

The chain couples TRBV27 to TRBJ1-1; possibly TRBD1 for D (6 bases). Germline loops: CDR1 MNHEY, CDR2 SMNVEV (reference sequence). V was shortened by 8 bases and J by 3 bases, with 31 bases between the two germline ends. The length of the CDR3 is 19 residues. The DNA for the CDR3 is TGTGCCAGCCTCCGAGTCTTCCGAAGGGGACAAAACGGGGACACTGAAGCTTTCTTT. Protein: CASLRVFRRGQNGDTEAFF.

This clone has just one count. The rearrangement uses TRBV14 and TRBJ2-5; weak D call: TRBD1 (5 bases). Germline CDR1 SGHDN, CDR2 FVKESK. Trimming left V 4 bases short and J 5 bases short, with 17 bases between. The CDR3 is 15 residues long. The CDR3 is CASSPLWGKGETQYF. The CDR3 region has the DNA TGTGCCAGCAGCCCCCTTTGGGGTAAGGGGGAGACCCAGTACTTC.

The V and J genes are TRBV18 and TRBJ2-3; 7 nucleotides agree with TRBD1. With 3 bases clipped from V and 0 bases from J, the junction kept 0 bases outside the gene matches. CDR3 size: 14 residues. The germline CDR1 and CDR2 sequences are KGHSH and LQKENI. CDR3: CASSPGQSTDTQYF. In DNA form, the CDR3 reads TGTGCCAGCTCACCGGGACAGAGCACAGATACGCAGTATTTT.

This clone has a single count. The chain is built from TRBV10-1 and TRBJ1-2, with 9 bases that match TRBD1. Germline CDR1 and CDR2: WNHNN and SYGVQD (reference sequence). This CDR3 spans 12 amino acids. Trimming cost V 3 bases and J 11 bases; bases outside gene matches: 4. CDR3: CASSDGQGKYTF. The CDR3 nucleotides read TGCGCCAGCAGTGATGGACAGGGGAAATACACCTTC.

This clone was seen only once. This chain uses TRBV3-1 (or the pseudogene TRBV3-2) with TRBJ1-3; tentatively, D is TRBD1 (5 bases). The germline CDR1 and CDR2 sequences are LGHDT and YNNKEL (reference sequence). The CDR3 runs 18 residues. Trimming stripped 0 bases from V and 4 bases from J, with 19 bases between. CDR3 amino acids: CASSQDQLTAEDGNTIYF. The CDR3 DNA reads TGTGCCAGCAGCCAAGATCAGTTGACAGCGGAGGACGGAAACACCATATATTTT.

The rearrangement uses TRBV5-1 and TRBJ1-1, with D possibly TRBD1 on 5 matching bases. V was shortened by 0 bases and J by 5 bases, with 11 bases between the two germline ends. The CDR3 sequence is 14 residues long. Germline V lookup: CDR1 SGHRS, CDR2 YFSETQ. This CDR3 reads CASSLERGYTEAFF. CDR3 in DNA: TGCGCCAGCAGCTTGGAAAGGGGATATACTGAAGCTTTCTTT. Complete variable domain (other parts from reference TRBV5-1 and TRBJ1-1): KAGVTQTPRYLIKTRGQQVTLSCSPISGHRSVSWYQQTPGQGLQFLFEYFSETQRNKGNFPGRFSGRQFSNSRSEMNVSTLELGDSALYLCASSLERGYTEAFFGQGTRLTVV.

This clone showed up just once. In DNA form, the CDR3 reads TGTGCCAGTAGCAGTCCCGGAAACACCATATATTTT. Translating gives CASSSPGNTIYF. This rearrangement joins TRBV19 to TRBJ1-3, with D unclear. There are 12 residues in the CDR3. V was shortened by 6 bases and J by 4 bases, with 7 bases between the two germline ends. CDR1 and CDR2 from the germline V gene are LNHDA and SQIVND (reference sequence).

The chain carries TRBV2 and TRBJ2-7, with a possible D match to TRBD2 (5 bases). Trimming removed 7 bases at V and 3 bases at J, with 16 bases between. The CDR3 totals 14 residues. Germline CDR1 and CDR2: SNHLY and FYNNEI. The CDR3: CASKYGENFYEQYF. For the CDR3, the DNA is TGTGCCAGCAAATACGGGGAAAACTTCTACGAGCAGTACTTC.

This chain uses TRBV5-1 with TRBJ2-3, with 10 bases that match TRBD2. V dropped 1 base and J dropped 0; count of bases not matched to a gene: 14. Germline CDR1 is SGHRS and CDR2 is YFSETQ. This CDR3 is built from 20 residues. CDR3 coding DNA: TGCGCCAGCAGCTTGTGGCTAGCGGGGGTGCGCCCCCTAAGCACAGATACGCAGTATTTT. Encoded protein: CASSLWLAGVRPLSTDTQYF.